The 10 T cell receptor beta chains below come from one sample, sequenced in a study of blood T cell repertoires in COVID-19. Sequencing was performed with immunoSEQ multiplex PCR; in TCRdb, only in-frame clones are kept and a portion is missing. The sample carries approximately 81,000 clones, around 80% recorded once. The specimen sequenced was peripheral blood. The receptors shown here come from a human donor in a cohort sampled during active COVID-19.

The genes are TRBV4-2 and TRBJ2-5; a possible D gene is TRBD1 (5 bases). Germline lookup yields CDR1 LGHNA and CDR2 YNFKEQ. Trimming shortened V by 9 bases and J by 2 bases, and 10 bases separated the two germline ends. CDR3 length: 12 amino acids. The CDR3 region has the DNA TGTGCCAGGGATCCAGGGCAAGAGACCCAGTACTTC. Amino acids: CARDPGQETQYF.

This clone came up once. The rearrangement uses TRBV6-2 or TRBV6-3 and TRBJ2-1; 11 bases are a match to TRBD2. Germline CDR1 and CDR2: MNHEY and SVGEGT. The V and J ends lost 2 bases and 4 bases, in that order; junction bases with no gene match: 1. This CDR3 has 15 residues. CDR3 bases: TGTGCCAGCAGTTACGGGACTAGCGGATACAATGAGCAGTTCTTC. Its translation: CASSYGTSGYNEQFF.

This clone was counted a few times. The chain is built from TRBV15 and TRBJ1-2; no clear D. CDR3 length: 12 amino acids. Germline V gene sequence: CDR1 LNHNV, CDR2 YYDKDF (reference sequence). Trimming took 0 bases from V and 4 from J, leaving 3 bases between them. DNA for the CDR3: TGTGCCACCAGCAGAGACAGCTATGGCTACACCTTC. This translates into CATSRDSYGYTF.

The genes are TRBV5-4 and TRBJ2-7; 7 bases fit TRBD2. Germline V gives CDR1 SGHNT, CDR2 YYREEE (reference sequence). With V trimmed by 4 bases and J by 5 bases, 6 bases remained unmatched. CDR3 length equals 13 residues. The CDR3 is CASSIGGGDEQYF. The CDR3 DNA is TGTGCCAGCAGCATCGGGGGAGGGGACGAGCAGTACTTC.

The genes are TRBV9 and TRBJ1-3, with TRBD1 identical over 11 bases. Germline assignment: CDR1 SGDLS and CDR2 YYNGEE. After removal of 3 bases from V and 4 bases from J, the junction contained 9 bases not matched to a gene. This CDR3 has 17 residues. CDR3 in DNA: TGTGCCAGCAGCGCCGCCGGGGACAGGGGGTCCGGAAACACCATATATTTT. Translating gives CASSAAGDRGSGNTIYF. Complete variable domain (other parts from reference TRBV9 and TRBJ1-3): DSGVTQTPKHLITATGQRVTLRCSPRSGDLSVYWYQQSLDQGLQFLIQYYNGEERAKGNILERFSAQQFPDLHSELNLSSLELGDSALYFCASSAAGDRGSGNTIYFGEGSWLTVV.

The CDR3 DNA sequence: TGCGCCAGCAGCTTGGCCCTAGCGGGGGGCGGATCCGGGGAGCTGTTTTTT. Amino acids: CASSLALAGGGSGELFF. This chain uses TRBV5-1 with TRBJ2-2, with TRBD2 identical over 11 bases. The germline V gene encodes CDR1 SGHRS and CDR2 YFSETQ. The CDR3 is 17 residues long. V shed 0 bases, J shed 6 bases, and the junction held 7 bases outside the gene matches.

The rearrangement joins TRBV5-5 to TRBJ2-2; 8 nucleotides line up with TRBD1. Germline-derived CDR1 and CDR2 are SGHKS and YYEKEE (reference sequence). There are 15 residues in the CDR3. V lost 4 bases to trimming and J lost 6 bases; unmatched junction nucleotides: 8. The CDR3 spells CASSPERTGPGELFF. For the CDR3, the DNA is TGTGCCAGCAGCCCAGAGAGGACAGGGCCCGGGGAGCTGTTTTTT.

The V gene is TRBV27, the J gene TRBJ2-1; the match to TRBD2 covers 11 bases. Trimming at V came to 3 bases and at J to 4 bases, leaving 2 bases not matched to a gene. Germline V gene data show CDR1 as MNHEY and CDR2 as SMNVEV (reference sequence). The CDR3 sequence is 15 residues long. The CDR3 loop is CASSLGLAAYNEQFF. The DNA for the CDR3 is TGTGCCAGCAGTTTGGGACTAGCGGCTTACAATGAGCAGTTCTTC.

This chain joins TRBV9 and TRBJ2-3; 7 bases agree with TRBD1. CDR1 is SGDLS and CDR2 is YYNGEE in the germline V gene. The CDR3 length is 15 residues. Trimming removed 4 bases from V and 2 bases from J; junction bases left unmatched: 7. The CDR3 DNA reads TGTGCCAGCAGCACCGGGACAGCCAACACAGATACGCAGTATTTT. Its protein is CASSTGTANTDTQYF. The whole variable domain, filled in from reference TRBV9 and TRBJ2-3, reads DSGVTQTPKHLITATGQRVTLRCSPRSGDLSVYWYQQSLDQGLQFLIQYYNGEERAKGNILERFSAQQFPDLHSELNLSSLELGDSALYFCASSTGTANTDTQYFGPGTRLTVL.

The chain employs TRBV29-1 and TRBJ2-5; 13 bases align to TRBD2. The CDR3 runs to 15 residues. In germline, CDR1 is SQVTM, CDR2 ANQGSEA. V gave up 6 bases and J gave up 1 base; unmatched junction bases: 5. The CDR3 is CSVETSGGSQETQYF. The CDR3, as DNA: TGCAGCGTGGAGACTAGCGGGGGGTCCCAAGAGACCCAGTACTTC. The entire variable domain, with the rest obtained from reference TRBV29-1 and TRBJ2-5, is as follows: SAVISQKPSRDICQRGTSLTIQCQVDSQVTMMFWYRQQPGQSLTLIATANQGSEATYESGFVIDKFPISRPNLTFSTLTVSNMSPEDSSIYLCSVETSGGSQETQYFGPGTRLLVL.